This TCR beta chain was recorded in a study of T-cell memory formation after mild COVID-19. Study results and caveats: Pre-infection memory harbored some responding clones, suggesting cross-reactive memory joined. Confirmation of SARS-CoV-2 specificity was lacking for second-wave clones peaking day 37. CD4+ clones that contracted lay mainly in CM and EM; CD8+ ones lay in EMRA.

V was pared by 2 bases and J by 3 bases, with 5 bases between. Per germline, CDR1 SGHKS and CDR2 YYEKEE (reference sequence). The CDR3 is 12 residues long. Sample barcodes and UMIs were carried by the TCR alpha and TCR beta cDNA libraries that 5'RACE generated with constant-segment primers. TCRdb analysed the 5' RACE reads with MiXCR anew, one entry per CDR3 protein. The sample records 550,000 to 700,000 distinct CDR3 sequences, more than 15% being singletons. This clonotype was seen repeatedly, ten times or more. Antigen unknown. Specimen: PBMCs or a T cell subset sorted from them (not recorded which). The receptor was derived from an adult woman who had mild COVID-19 (a few samples of this study predate the infection). Cell type and time point are not known. The chain carries TRBV5-5 and TRBJ1-1; D gene uncertain. The CDR3 sequence is CASSFGDTEAFF. The CDR3 DNA reads as TGTGCCAGCAGCTTTGGGGACACTGAAGCTTTCTTT.